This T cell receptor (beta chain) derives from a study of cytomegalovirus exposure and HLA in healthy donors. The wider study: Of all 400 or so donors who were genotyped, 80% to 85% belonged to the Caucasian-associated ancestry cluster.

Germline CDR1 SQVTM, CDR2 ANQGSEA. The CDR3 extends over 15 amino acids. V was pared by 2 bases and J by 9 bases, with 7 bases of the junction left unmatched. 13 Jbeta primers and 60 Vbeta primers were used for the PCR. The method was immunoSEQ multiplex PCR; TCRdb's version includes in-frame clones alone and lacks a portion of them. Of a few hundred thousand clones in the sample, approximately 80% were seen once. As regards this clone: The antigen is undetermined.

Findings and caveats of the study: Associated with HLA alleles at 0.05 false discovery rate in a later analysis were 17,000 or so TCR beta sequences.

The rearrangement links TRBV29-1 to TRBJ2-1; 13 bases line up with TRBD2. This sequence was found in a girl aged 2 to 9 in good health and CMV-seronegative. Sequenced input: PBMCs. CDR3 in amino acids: CSVEFGTSGNGEQFF. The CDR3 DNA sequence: TGCAGCGTTGAATTCGGGACTAGCGGGAATGGTGAGCAGTTCTTC.